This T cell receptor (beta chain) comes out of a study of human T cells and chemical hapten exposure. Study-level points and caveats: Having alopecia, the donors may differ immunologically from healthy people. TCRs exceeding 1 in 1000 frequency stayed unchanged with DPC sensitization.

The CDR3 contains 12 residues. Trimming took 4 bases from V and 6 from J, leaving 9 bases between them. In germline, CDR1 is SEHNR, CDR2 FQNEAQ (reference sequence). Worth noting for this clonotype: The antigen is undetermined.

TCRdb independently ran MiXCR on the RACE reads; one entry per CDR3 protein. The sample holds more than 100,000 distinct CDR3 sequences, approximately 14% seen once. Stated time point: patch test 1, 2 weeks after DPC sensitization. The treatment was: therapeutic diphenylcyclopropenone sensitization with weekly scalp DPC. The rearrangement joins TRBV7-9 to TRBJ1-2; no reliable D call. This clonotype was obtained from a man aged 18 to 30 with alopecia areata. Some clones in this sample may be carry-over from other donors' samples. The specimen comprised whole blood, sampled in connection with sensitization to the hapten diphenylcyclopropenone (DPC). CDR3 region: CASSSSWDGYTF. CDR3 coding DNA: TGTGCCAGCAGCTCCAGTTGGGATGGCTACACCTTC. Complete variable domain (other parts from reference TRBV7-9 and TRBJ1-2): DTGVSQNPRHKITKRGQNVTFRCDPISEHNRLYWYRQTLGQGPEFLTYFQNEAQLEKSRLLSDRFSAERPKGSFSTLEIQRTEQGDSAMYLCASSSSWDGYTFGSGTRLTVV.